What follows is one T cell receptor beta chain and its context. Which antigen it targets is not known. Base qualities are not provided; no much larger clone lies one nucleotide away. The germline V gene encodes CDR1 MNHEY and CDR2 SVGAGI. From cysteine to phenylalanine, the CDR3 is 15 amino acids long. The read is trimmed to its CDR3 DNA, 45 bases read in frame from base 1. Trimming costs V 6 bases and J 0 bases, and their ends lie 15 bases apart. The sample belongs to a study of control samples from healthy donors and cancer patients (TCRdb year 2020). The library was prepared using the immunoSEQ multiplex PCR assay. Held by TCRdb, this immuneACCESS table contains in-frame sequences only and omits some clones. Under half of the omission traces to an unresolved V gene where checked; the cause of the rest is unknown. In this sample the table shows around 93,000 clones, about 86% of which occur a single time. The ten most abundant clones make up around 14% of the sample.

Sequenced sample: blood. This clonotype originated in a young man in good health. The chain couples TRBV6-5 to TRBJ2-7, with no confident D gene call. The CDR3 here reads CASRGIVTPSYEQYF. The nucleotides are TGTGCCAGCAGAGGGATCGTCACCCCCTCCTACGAGCAGTACTTC.